This T cell receptor beta chain is drawn from a study of blood T cell repertoires in COVID-19. About the research overall: The United States, Italy and Spain were the sources of the acute and convalescent COVID-19 samples.

The method was immunoSEQ multiplex PCR; TCRdb's version includes in-frame clones alone and lacks a portion of them. Of approximately 99,000 clones listed, about 90% are singletons. CDR3 length equals 16 residues. With V trimmed by 0 bases and J by 9 bases, 5 bases remained unmatched. Germline V gene lookup returns CDR1 SGDLS and CDR2 YYNGEE. Source material: peripheral blood. The source of this sequence is a human donor in a cohort sampled during active COVID-19. The genes are TRBV9 and TRBJ2-1, with 14 bases matching TRBD2. CDR3 sequence reads: CASSVGGTSGRGEQFF. The CDR3 DNA sequence: TGTGCCAGCAGCGTAGGGGGGACTAGCGGGAGAGGTGAGCAGTTCTTC.